These 26 T cell receptor beta chains were sequenced from one sample in a study of cytomegalovirus exposure and HLA in healthy donors. In the PCR, 60 Vbeta and 13 Jbeta primers were used. The assay was immunoSEQ multiplex PCR, and TCRdb's table has in-frame clones only and misses some. The sample has approximately 210,000 clones; around 86% are singletons. The sequencing input was PBMCs. All receptors derive from a woman aged 45-60 years in good health and CMV-seropositive.

The chain recombines TRBV28 with TRBJ2-3; TRBD2 matches 12 bases. Germline V lookup: CDR1 MDHEN, CDR2 SYDVKM. The length of the CDR3 is 19 residues. V dropped 7 bases and J dropped 1; count of bases not matched to a gene: 15. The DNA for the CDR3 is TGTGCCAGCATTACCTCGGGGCTAGCGGGGGGGCGGGGCACAGATACGCAGTATTTT. Protein product: CASITSGLAGGRGTDTQYF.

This sequence joins TRBV7-3 and TRBJ1-1; TRBD1 agrees at 7 bases. Germline CDR1 and CDR2: SGHTA and FQGTGA. This CDR3 is 15 amino acids long. The J segment lost 4 bases and the V segment lost 0 bases, leaving 5 bases of the junction unmatched. Here the CDR3 reads CASSLTRQGPTEAFF. For the CDR3, the DNA is TGTGCCAGCAGCTTAACTCGACAGGGACCCACTGAAGCTTTCTTT.

The chain uses TRBV19 and TRBJ1-5, with D possibly TRBD1 on 5 matching bases. The CDR3 consists of 16 residues. Looked up from germline, CDR1 is LNHDA and CDR2 is SQIVND (reference sequence). The V gene lost 5 bases and the J gene lost 6 bases, with 20 bases spanning the gap. The CDR3 loop is CASSFWDFSGGQPQHF. The CDR3 DNA is TGTGCCAGTAGTTTCTGGGACTTTTCCGGGGGTCAGCCCCAGCATTTT.

The chain carries TRBV5-1 and TRBJ2-6; 8 nucleotides agree with TRBD1. The CDR3 is 18 amino acids. The J segment lost 0 bases and the V segment lost 3 bases, leaving 8 bases of the junction unmatched. Germline assignment: CDR1 SGHRS and CDR2 YFSETQ. CDR3 in DNA: TGCGCCAGCAGCTATACGACAGGGGAGATCTCTGGGGCCAACGTCCTGACTTTC. Residues: CASSYTTGEISGANVLTF. The variable domain in full, completed from reference TRBV5-1 and TRBJ2-6, reads KAGVTQTPRYLIKTRGQQVTLSCSPISGHRSVSWYQQTPGQGLQFLFEYFSETQRNKGNFPGRFSGRQFSNSRSEMNVSTLELGDSALYLCASSYTTGEISGANVLTFGAGSRLTVL.

Comments on this clone: The germline gene is not matched at one end of the junction; a read error may be the cause. This chain uses TRBV7-9 with TRBJ1-2; D perhaps matches TRBD1 (5 bases). This CDR3 is 13 amino acids long. The germline V gene has CDR1 SEHNR and CDR2 FQNEAQ (reference sequence). The CDR3 loop reads CSSSRVGAPWYTF. CDR3 nucleotides: TGTTCCAGCAGCCGTGTAGGGGCCCCGTGGTACACCTTC.

This chain links TRBV10-1 with TRBJ2-6; D possibly corresponds to TRBD1 (5 bases). CDR1 is WNHNN and CDR2 is SYGVQD in the germline V gene (reference sequence). V gave up 3 bases and J gave up 1 base, with 7 bases separating them. CDR3 length: 15 amino acids. The DNA for the CDR3 is TGCGCCAGCAGTGACTCAGGGTCTGGGGCCAACGTCCTGACTTTC. Translation gives CASSDSGSGANVLTF.

V usage is TRBV27 and J usage is TRBJ1-1; TRBD1 matches 10 bases. CDR1 and CDR2 from the germline V gene are MNHEY and SMNVEV (reference sequence). The V gene end was trimmed by 5 bases and the J gene end by 5 bases; junction bases not matched to a gene: 11. The CDR3 is 16 amino acids. Here the CDR3 DNA reads TGTGCCAGCAGTAGACTGAGCAGGACAGGGGGGACTGAAGCTTTCTTT. This sequence encodes CASSRLSRTGGTEAFF.

J is TRBJ1-4 and V is TRBV5-6, with unresolved D. V lost 4 bases to trimming and J lost 0 bases, with 13 bases between them. This CDR3 is 16 amino acids long. Germline loops: CDR1 SGHDT, CDR2 YYEEEE. The CDR3 bases are TGTGCCAGCAGCCGATACCAGATCACAACTAATGAAAAACTGTTTTTT. Its translation: CASSRYQITTNEKLFF.

The chain is built from TRBV2 and TRBJ1-1, with 7 bases identical to TRBD1. There are 12 residues in the CDR3. With V trimmed by 8 bases and J by 4 bases, 4 bases remained unmatched. Germline V gene data show CDR1 as SNHLY and CDR2 as FYNNEI. DNA for the CDR3: TGTGCCAGCGATACAGGGGCCACTGAAGCTTTCTTT. Residues: CASDTGATEAFF.

The chain recombines TRBV11-3 with TRBJ2-2; perhaps TRBD1 as D (6 bases). The CDR3 sequence is 15 residues long. V was cut by 5 bases and J by 3 bases, with 13 bases left in between. CDR1 is SGHNT and CDR2 is YENEEA in the germline V gene. The CDR3 DNA is TGTGCCAGCAGCCCCCAGGACAGCTACACCGGGGAGCTGTTTTTT. This encodes CASSPQDSYTGELFF.

The rearrangement uses TRBV30 and TRBJ1-2, with D unresolved. This CDR3 contains 13 residues. Germline V gene data show CDR1 as GTSNPN and CDR2 as SVGIG (reference sequence). The V end was cut by 4 bases, the J end by 3 bases, with 12 bases between. DNA for the CDR3: TGTGCCTGGACCGGAGGGCTTTACTATGGCTACACCTTC. Translating gives CAWTGGLYYGYTF.

About this clone: The CDR3 does not close with the conserved phenylalanine or tryptophan, likely indicating a read error. The chain combines TRBV6-4 with TRBJ2-7, with D tentatively TRBD2 (6 bases). The CDR3 is 13 amino acids. The V and J ends lost 8 bases and 0 bases respectively, with 11 bases between them. Per germline, CDR1 MRHNA and CDR2 SNTAGT. As DNA, the CDR3 is TGTGCCAGCGCCAGGGACTCCTCCTACGAGCAGTACCTC. Translating it yields CASARDSSYEQYL.

This chain uses TRBV7-8 with TRBJ2-1, with 8 bases lining up with TRBD1. CDR3 length: 15 residues. The ends lost 5 bases at V and 6 bases at J; junction bases unmatched: 9. CDR1 and CDR2 (germline): SGHVS, FQNEAQ. CDR3 in amino acids: CASSQSGQVLNEQFF. CDR3 nucleotides: TGTGCCAGCAGCCAGTCGGGACAGGTGCTCAATGAGCAGTTCTTC.

This rearrangement joins TRBV28 to TRBJ2-3; tentatively, D is TRBD1 (6 bases). Germline CDR1 and CDR2: MDHEN and SYDVKM. The CDR3 runs to 16 residues. V was cut by 5 bases and J by 4 bases, with 19 bases left in between. The DNA of the CDR3 is TGTGCCAGCAGTCCCGCCCACAGGGATCTATCAGATACGCAGTATTTT. Translated: CASSPAHRDLSDTQYF.

This clone was recorded only once. The rearrangement links TRBV28 to TRBJ2-5, with a weak D call TRBD2 (6 bases). The CDR3 consists of 16 residues. V gave up 2 bases and J gave up 4 bases, with 17 bases separating them. The germline CDR1 and CDR2 sequences are MDHEN and SYDVKM. This CDR3 is CASSLPRDFRLETQYF. CDR3 in DNA: TGTGCCAGCAGTTTACCCCGGGACTTCCGATTAGAGACCCAGTACTTC.

V gene TRBV4-3 combines with J gene TRBJ1-1, with a tentative D call TRBD1 (5 bases). The CDR3 covers 15 residues. From germline, CDR1 is LGHNA and CDR2 YSLEER. V was pared by 1 base and J by 0 bases, with 9 bases between. The CDR3 reads CASSQGAGLNTEAFF. DNA of the CDR3: TGCGCCAGCAGCCAAGGGGCAGGGCTGAACACTGAAGCTTTCTTT.

V and J are TRBV11-2 and TRBJ2-1; possible D gene TRBD1, 5 bases. This CDR3 is built from 15 residues. CDR1 is SGHAT and CDR2 is FQNNGV in the germline V gene. V was clipped by 5 bases and J by 3 bases, with 14 bases between them. DNA for the CDR3: TGTGCCAGCAGCGCCGACAGCGCCCGCTACAATGAGCAGTTCTTC. This sequence encodes CASSADSARYNEQFF.

The chain has TRBV7-6 and TRBJ1-1; D remains ambiguous. CDR3 length: 16 residues. Germline V lookup: CDR1 SGHVS, CDR2 FNYEAQ. Trimming pared 0 bases from V and 1 base from J, leaving 12 bases between. The CDR3 here is CASSLAMGGGNTEAFF. The CDR3 bases are TGTGCCAGCAGCTTAGCTATGGGTGGAGGGAACACTGAAGCTTTCTTT.

The V call is TRBV7-2, the J call TRBJ1-2; the D is unclear. The germline V gene encodes CDR1 SGHTA and CDR2 FQGNSA. The CDR3 contains 13 residues. V was trimmed by 3 bases and J by 0 bases, leaving 5 bases between them. Written as DNA, the CDR3 is TGTGCCAGCAGCTTCGGGGCTAACTATGGCTACACCTTC. It translates to CASSFGANYGYTF.

The chain employs TRBV6-4 and TRBJ1-2, with 9 bases aligning to TRBD1. Germline-derived CDR1 and CDR2 are MRHNA and SNTAGT. This CDR3 comprises 15 residues. With 8 bases clipped from V and 1 base from J, the junction kept 8 bases outside the gene matches. The CDR3 spells CASSTGTGINYGYTF. CDR3 DNA: TGTGCCAGCTCGACCGGGACAGGGATTAACTATGGCTACACCTTC.

Written as DNA, the CDR3 is TGCGCCAGCAAGCGCGGGGCAGGGAGTAACTACGAGCAGTACTTC. Translation gives CASKRGAGSNYEQYF. V usage is TRBV5-1 and J usage is TRBJ2-7, with TRBD2 as a possible D gene (6 bases). Trimming stripped 6 bases from V and 3 bases from J, with 19 bases between. The CDR3 has 15 amino acids. Germline loops: CDR1 SGHRS, CDR2 YFSETQ. Combining the CDR3 with reference TRBV5-1 and TRBJ2-7 gives the whole variable domain KAGVTQTPRYLIKTRGQQVTLSCSPISGHRSVSWYQQTPGQGLQFLFEYFSETQRNKGNFPGRFSGRQFSNSRSEMNVSTLELGDSALYLCASKRGAGSNYEQYFGPGTRLTVT.

The chain uses TRBV6-6 and TRBJ2-5; D not certain. The CDR3 covers 11 residues. V dropped 5 bases and J dropped 7 bases, with 8 bases sitting between them. Germline V lookup: CDR1 MNHNY, CDR2 SVGAGI (reference sequence). CDR3 sequence reads: CASSAGGTQYF. For the CDR3, the DNA is TGTGCCAGCAGTGCCGGTGGGACCCAGTACTTC.

The chain's CDR3 is CASSESRANTEAFF. The CDR3 nucleotides read TGCGCCAGCAGTGAGTCGCGCGCGAACACTGAAGCTTTCTTT. The V and J genes are TRBV10-1 and TRBJ1-1; no clear D gene. V gave up 0 bases and J gave up 1 base, with 6 bases separating them. Germline-derived CDR1 and CDR2 are WNHNN and SYGVQD (reference sequence). The length of the CDR3 is 14 residues.

The chain has TRBV7-2 and TRBJ2-7, with D perhaps TRBD2 (5 bases). The germline V and J ends were trimmed by 3 bases and 4 bases, with 10 bases remaining between them. CDR3 size: 13 residues. CDR1 is SGHTA, CDR2 FQGNSA, per germline. In DNA form, the CDR3 reads TGTGCCAGCAGCTTGGGCGGGCAGTACGAGCAGTACTTC. Amino acid sequence: CASSLGGQYEQYF. Looking up the rest from reference TRBV7-2 and TRBJ2-7 gives the full variable domain: GAGVSQSPSNKVTEKGKDVELRCDPISGHTALYWYRQSLGQGLEFLIYFQGNSAPDKSGLPSDRFSAERTGGSVSTLTIQRTQQEDSAVYLCASSLGGQYEQYFGPGTRLTVT.

The chain has TRBV7-3 and TRBJ1-6; the D gene is possibly TRBD1 (6 bases). This CDR3 is built from 15 residues. V shed 3 bases and J shed 10 bases, with 16 bases lying between them. Germline CDR1 and CDR2: SGHTA and FQGTGA. CDR3 sequence: CASSFRSGENSPLHF. In DNA, the CDR3 is TGTGCCAGCAGCTTCAGATCAGGGGAGAACTCACCCCTCCACTTT.

The genes are TRBV7-2 and TRBJ1-2, with TRBD1 as a possible D gene (5 bases). V shed 5 bases and J shed 8 bases, with 21 bases lying between them. Germline CDR1 and CDR2: SGHTA and FQGNSA. The CDR3 sequence is 15 residues long. The CDR3 bases are TGTGCCAGCAGCATGCCGGGACTCGATGTGGGGGGCTACACCTTC. Protein sequence: CASSMPGLDVGGYTF.